Each of the 11 T cell receptor beta chains below was sequenced from the same sample in a study of cytomegalovirus exposure and HLA in healthy donors. 13 Jbeta primers and 60 Vbeta primers were used for the PCR. Sequenced by immunoSEQ multiplex PCR; TCRdb stores in-frame clones only, minus some. The sample has 150,000 to 200,000 clones, roughly 68% seen once. The sequenced sample was PBMCs. The receptors stem from a man aged 30 to 45 in good health and CMV-seropositive.

The rearrangement joins TRBV19 to TRBJ1-1; no clear D. CDR3 length equals 13 residues. In germline, CDR1 is LNHDA, CDR2 SQIVND (reference sequence). V lost 5 bases and J lost 2, with 9 bases in between. CDR3: CASSGTENTEAFF. In nucleotides, the CDR3 is TGTGCCAGTAGTGGAACAGAAAACACTGAAGCTTTCTTT.

This sequence joins TRBV28 and TRBJ2-1, with D maybe TRBD2 (7 bases). The germline CDR1 and CDR2 sequences are MDHEN and SYDVKM. CDR3 length: 15 amino acids. Trimming removed 8 bases at V and 2 bases at J, with 16 bases between. This CDR3 is CASELGGGPYNEQFF. In DNA form, the CDR3 reads TGTGCCAGCGAACTAGGGGGGGGACCCTACAATGAGCAGTTCTTC.

The chain carries TRBV7-9 and TRBJ2-7; 8 bases are a match to TRBD1. CDR1 and CDR2 from the germline V gene are SEHNR and FQNEAQ (reference sequence). The CDR3 extends over 11 amino acids. The CDR3 reads CAWDRSNEQYF. The CDR3 nucleotides are TGTGCTTGGGACAGGAGCAACGAGCAGTACTTC.

The sample holds a few counts of this clone. The chain is built from TRBV30 and TRBJ2-3; no reliable D call. This CDR3 is 13 amino acids long. The V and J ends lost 4 bases and 0 bases respectively, with 8 bases between them. Germline CDR1 and CDR2: GTSNPN and SVGIG (reference sequence). The CDR3 DNA sequence: TGTGCCTGGAACTTAGCTAGCACAGATACGCAGTATTTT. Protein: CAWNLASTDTQYF.

The V gene is TRBV11-1, the J gene TRBJ1-2; perhaps TRBD1 as D (5 bases). The CDR3 is made up of 14 amino acids. Germline values: CDR1 SGHAT, CDR2 FQDESV (reference sequence). The ends were cut back, 5 bases at V and 7 bases at J, with 17 bases in the middle. CDR3 coding DNA: TGTGCCAGCAGCGGAATACAGGTGCTGGGTGGCTACACCTTC. Its translation is CASSGIQVLGGYTF.

V is TRBV30 and J is TRBJ2-7; D is uncertain. Germline lookup yields CDR1 GTSNPN and CDR2 SVGIG (reference sequence). The CDR3 loop spans 12 amino acids. Trimming removed 2 bases from V and 1 base from J, with 6 bases in between. The CDR3 region is CAWSLSSYEQYF. The CDR3 DNA follows: TGTGCCTGGAGTCTTAGTTCCTACGAGCAGTACTTC.

The rearrangement uses TRBV6-5 and TRBJ1-2, with 7 bases lining up with TRBD1. The CDR3 has 14 amino acids. Trimming took 3 bases from V and 6 from J; bases not matched to a gene: 7. Germline CDR1 and CDR2: MNHEY and SVGAGI. The CDR3 loop is CASSYRTGGDGYTF. CDR3 in DNA: TGTGCCAGCAGTTATCGGACAGGCGGCGATGGCTACACCTTC.

The rearrangement uses TRBV28 and TRBJ1-2, with D possibly matching TRBD1 (6 bases). The CDR3 spans 16 residues. Germline CDR1 reads MDHEN; CDR2 reads SYDVKM. V shed 6 bases and J shed 2 bases, with 19 bases lying between them. This CDR3 is CASRLSWDTKNYGYTF. CDR3 nucleotide sequence: TGTGCCAGCAGATTGTCATGGGACACTAAGAACTATGGCTACACCTTC.

The chain uses TRBV5-4 and TRBJ2-7, with TRBD2 matching 11 bases. The germline gives CDR1 SGHNT, CDR2 YYREEE (reference sequence). The CDR3 loop spans 14 amino acids. V shed 2 bases and J 4 bases; nucleotides not matched to a gene: 2. The CDR3 sequence is CASSLGTSGYEQYF. The CDR3 bases are TGTGCCAGCAGCTTAGGGACTAGCGGATACGAGCAGTACTTC.

This chain uses TRBV2 with TRBJ2-7; weak D call: TRBD1 (6 bases). Germline V lookup: CDR1 SNHLY, CDR2 FYNNEI. V was pared by 8 bases and J by 0 bases, with 17 bases between. This CDR3 region has 15 residues. The CDR3 loop reads CASDGPGQTSYEQYF. The CDR3, as DNA: TGTGCCAGCGATGGACCGGGACAAACCTCCTACGAGCAGTACTTC.

The chain combines TRBV2 with TRBJ2-2, with 7 nucleotides matching TRBD1. Germline-derived CDR1 and CDR2 are SNHLY and FYNNEI. The ends lost 6 bases at V and 5 bases at J; junction bases unmatched: 9. This CDR3 spans 15 amino acids. CDR3 amino acids: CASRDRTSSTGELFF. CDR3 sequence (DNA): TGTGCCAGCAGGGACAGGACCAGTTCGACCGGGGAGCTGTTTTTT.